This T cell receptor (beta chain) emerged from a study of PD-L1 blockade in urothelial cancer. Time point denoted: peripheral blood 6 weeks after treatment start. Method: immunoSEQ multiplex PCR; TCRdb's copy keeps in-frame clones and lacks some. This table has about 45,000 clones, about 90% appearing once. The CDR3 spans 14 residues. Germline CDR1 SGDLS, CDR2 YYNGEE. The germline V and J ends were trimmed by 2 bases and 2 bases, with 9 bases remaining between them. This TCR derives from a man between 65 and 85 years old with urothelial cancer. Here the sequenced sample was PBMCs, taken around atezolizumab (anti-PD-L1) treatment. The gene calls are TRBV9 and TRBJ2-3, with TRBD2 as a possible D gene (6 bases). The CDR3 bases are TGTGCCAGCAGCGTCGGGACTTTCACAGATACGCAGTATTTT. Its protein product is CASSVGTFTDTQYF.